This T cell receptor (beta chain) was recovered during a study of blood T cells in healthy people across ages. This CDR3 comprises 14 residues. Germline V lookup: CDR1 SGHTA, CDR2 FQGNSA. This clonotype was seen a handful of times. Its antigen remains unknown. One end of the junction varies from germline; a read error may be responsible. Findings and caveats of the study: Both higher diversity and more naive CD4+ cells marked long-lived donors when set against aged donors.

Researchers report isolating at least 6.5 million PBMCs per sample. The extraction recovered at least 5.5 micrograms of total RNA per sample. Combining a sample-barcoded 5' primer with a J-beta primer mix, a second PCR ran for roughly 6 to 11 cycles. TCRdb analysed the 5' RACE reads with MiXCR anew, one entry per CDR3 protein. This table holds about 1.6 million distinct CDR3 sequences, roughly a third found once. The V call is TRBV7-2, the J call TRBJ2-5; 11 bases align to TRBD2. The source material was blood. The TCR originated in a woman younger than 45 in good health. DNA for the CDR3: TGTGCCAGCAGCCGATTAATGACTAGCGGGACCGAGTACTTC. Amino acid sequence: CASSRLMTSGTEYF.